These 2 T cell receptor beta chains were sequenced from one sample in a study of human T cells and chemical hapten exposure (dated by TCRdb to the early 2020s). In the paper's terms, the time point label means: patch test 1, 2 weeks after DPC sensitization. The intended sense of this specimen's treatment or condition label: therapeutic diphenylcyclopropenone sensitization with weekly scalp DPC. The method was RACE. The data were produced on a NextSeq 500. The public reads were quality trimmed at Q25 with fastp and then assembled into clones with MiXCR by TCRdb, keeping productive beta chains. Every CDR3 protein is listed once, alongside the most common genes and DNA of its rows. The sample data list under 450,000 distinct CDR3 sequences, and 4.8% of these were observed just once. The ten largest clones represent about 2.2% of the sample. The sample in question was whole blood, obtained in connection with sensitization to the hapten diphenylcyclopropenone (DPC). The receptors were gathered from a woman between 50 and 59 years old with alopecia areata. Some clones in this sample may be carry-over from other donors' samples.

This clonotype was found many times. This chain connects TRBV12-3 or TRBV12-4 to TRBJ1-6, with no clear D. The ends were cut back, 7 bases at V and 6 bases at J, with 16 bases in the middle. The CDR3 is made up of 15 amino acids. CDR3 in amino acids: CASKRAGGVNSPLHF. In DNA, the CDR3 is TGTGCCAGCAAAAGGGCGGGCGGGGTTAATTCACCCCTCCACTTT.

This clonotype came up many times. The chain links TRBV30 to TRBJ2-1; no clear D gene. CDR1 is GTSNPN and CDR2 is SVGIG in the germline V gene (reference sequence). The CDR3 is made up of 16 amino acids. V lost 2 bases and J 4 bases, leaving 18 bases between the germline ends. CDR3 in DNA: TGTGCCTGGAGTCCGAACCTGGGGATCACTTACAATGAGCAGTTCTTC. Its translation: CAWSPNLGITYNEQFF. Full variable domain (remainder filled in from reference TRBV30 and TRBJ2-1): SQTIHQWPATLVQPVGSPLSLECTVEGTSNPNLYWYRQAAGRGLQLLFYSVGIGQISSEVPQNLSASRPQDRQFILSSKKLLLSDSGFYLCAWSPNLGITYNEQFFGPGTRLTVL.